The 19 T cell receptor beta chains reported below all come from one sample, sequenced in a study of molecular identifiers for immune sequencing clone quantification. Via MiXCR, TCRdb re-called the PCR reads, giving one row per CDR3 protein. The sample yields under 650,000 distinct CDR3 sequences, just under 20% seen once. Sequenced: naive CD8+ T cells from blood, with Jurkat cell RNA spiked in. Subset: FACS-sorted CD8+CD4-CCR7+CD45RA+ naive T cells. The receptor set was obtained from a human donor in good health. Some libraries in this study had Jurkat cell RNA spiked in.

The chain uses TRBV12-3 or TRBV12-4 and TRBJ1-1; D not certain. V lost 1 base, J lost 5 bases, and 11 bases lay in between. The CDR3 length is 14 residues. For the CDR3, the DNA is TGTGCCAGCAGTTTAGGGATTTATGGGACTGAAGCTTTCTTT. Translated: CASSLGIYGTEAFF.

With regard to this clonotype: Being one base from a much bigger clone, this may be a read error. The rearrangement joins TRBV15 to TRBJ1-5; tentative D call: TRBD1 (5 bases). V dropped 0 bases and J dropped 6 bases, with 15 bases sitting between them. The CDR3 is 16 amino acids. CDR1 is LNHNV and CDR2 is YYDKDF in the germline V gene (reference sequence). CDR3 region: CATSRDLGTGLQPQHF. The CDR3, as DNA: TGTGCCACCAGCAGAGATCTGGGTACAGGACTTCAGCCCCAGCATTTT.

This clonotype was seen a few times. This rearrangement joins TRBV7-3 to TRBJ1-5; D is uncertain. CDR1 and CDR2 (germline): SGHTA, FQGTGA. CDR3 size: 18 residues. V lost 0 bases and J lost 2, with 17 bases in between. CDR3 residues: CASSLTWRDVRGNQPQHF. CDR3 sequence (DNA): TGTGCCAGCAGCTTAACCTGGCGTGATGTCCGGGGCAATCAGCCCCAGCATTTT.

This clonotype showed up many times. The chain recombines TRBV12-3 or TRBV12-4 with TRBJ2-3, with 13 bases fitting TRBD2. V lost 6 bases to trimming and J lost 6 bases; unmatched junction nucleotides: 9. The CDR3 extends over 16 amino acids. This CDR3 is CASSHGLAGAGDTQYF. CDR3 bases: TGTGCCAGCAGCCACGGACTAGCGGGGGCTGGGGATACGCAGTATTTT.

This clonotype was picked up many times. V gene TRBV7-9 combines with J gene TRBJ2-4; a weak D match, TRBD2 (5 bases). The CDR3 spans 18 residues. V was shortened by 1 base and J by 1 base, with 17 bases between the two germline ends. Germline lookup yields CDR1 SEHNR and CDR2 FQNEAQ (reference sequence). The CDR3 spells CASSLVQSGEPAKNIQYF. CDR3 sequence (DNA): TGTGCCAGCAGCTTAGTACAGTCCGGGGAGCCGGCCAAAAACATTCAGTACTTC.

V gene TRBV20-1 combines with J gene TRBJ2-7, with D uncertain. With 0 bases removed from V and 5 bases from J, the gap between germline ends came to 17 bases. The CDR3 length is 15 residues. Germline-derived CDR1 and CDR2 are DFQATT and SNEGSKA (reference sequence). This CDR3 is CSARDSLKGPHEQYF. CDR3 in DNA: TGCAGTGCTAGAGATTCGCTGAAGGGTCCCCACGAGCAGTACTTC.

This clonotype was found many times. This chain joins TRBV9 and TRBJ1-3; D is uncertain. The CDR3 is 13 residues long. Trimming took 0 bases from V and 4 from J, leaving 5 bases between them. In germline, CDR1 is SGDLS, CDR2 YYNGEE. The CDR3 spells CASSVASGNTIYF. CDR3 sequence (DNA): TGTGCCAGCAGCGTAGCTTCAGGAAACACCATATATTTT.

This clonotype was seen only a few times. CDR3 bases: TGCGCCAGCTCCCTATCGACAGTCAACTACGAGCAGTACTTC. Protein: CASSLSTVNYEQYF. The rearrangement links TRBV5-1 to TRBJ2-7; possible D gene TRBD1, 5 bases. Germline V gives CDR1 SGHRS, CDR2 YFSETQ. The CDR3 is made up of 14 amino acids. V was shortened by 7 bases and J by 3 bases, with 17 bases between the two germline ends.

This clonotype has at least ten counts. The V and J genes are TRBV7-2 and TRBJ2-7; 9 bases line up with TRBD2. This CDR3 region has 15 residues. V lost 1 base and J lost 3; bases outside the gene matches: 4. Germline V gene sequence: CDR1 SGHTA, CDR2 FQGNSA. CDR3 coding DNA: TGTGCCAGCAGCTTAGAGCGGGGGGCCAACTACGAGCAGTACTTC. Residues: CASSLERGANYEQYF.

A word on this clonotype: A read error may explain this, as a much larger clone is one base away. V usage is TRBV5-6 and J usage is TRBJ2-7, with TRBD1 identical over 11 bases. Germline CDR1 is SGHDT and CDR2 is YYEEEE. The CDR3 extends over 16 amino acids. CDR3 in DNA: TGTGCCTGCAGCTACGCAGCCGGGACAGGGGGCTACGAGCAGTACTTC. Protein sequence: CACSYAAGTGGYEQYF.

This clonotype was recorded many times. V usage is TRBV12-3 or TRBV12-4 and J usage is TRBJ2-7, with no clear D. Trimming pared 10 bases from V and 0 bases from J, leaving 13 bases between. This CDR3 is built from 13 residues. The CDR3 bases are TGTGCCACGACCCCAGGCCCCTCCTACGAGCAGTACTTC. Translation: CATTPGPSYEQYF.

In this sample, this clonotype turned up a few times. The chain combines TRBV2 with TRBJ1-4; D is undetermined. V dropped 1 base and J dropped 5 bases, with 5 bases sitting between them. The CDR3 totals 13 residues. Germline V gives CDR1 SNHLY, CDR2 FYNNEI. CDR3 coding DNA: TGTGCCAGCAGTGAAGGAGGAAATGAAAAACTGTTTTTT. As protein: CASSEGGNEKLFF.

In its sample, this clonotype was seen a few times. The chain combines TRBV5-5 with TRBJ2-3; 10 bases map to TRBD2. Germline V gene sequence: CDR1 SGHKS, CDR2 YYEKEE (reference sequence). The CDR3 consists of 18 residues. After removal of 0 bases from V and 0 bases from J, the junction contained 7 bases not matched to a gene. CDR3 region: CASSLAASGSMSTDTQYF. In nucleotides, the CDR3 is TGTGCCAGCAGCTTGGCCGCTAGCGGGAGTATGAGCACAGATACGCAGTATTTT. The variable domain in full, completed from reference TRBV5-5 and TRBJ2-3, reads DAGVTQSPTHLIKTRGQQVTLRCSPISGHKSVSWYQQVLGQGPQFIFQYYEKEERGRGNFPDRFSARQFPNYSSELNVNALLLGDSALYLCASSLAASGSMSTDTQYFGPGTRLTVL.

Many counts were recorded for this clonotype. The chain carries TRBV12-3 or TRBV12-4 and TRBJ1-5, with TRBD1 as a possible D gene (6 bases). With 4 bases removed from V and 2 bases from J, the gap between germline ends came to 12 bases. This CDR3 is 15 amino acids long. DNA of the CDR3: TGTGCCAGCAGTTCGGGGGGCCCTGGCAATCAGCCCCAGCATTTT. Its translation: CASSSGGPGNQPQHF.

The J gene is TRBJ1-2, the V gene TRBV19; D is unclear. Germline V gives CDR1 LNHDA, CDR2 SQIVND (reference sequence). Trimming removed 7 bases at V and 0 bases at J, with 12 bases between. The CDR3 is 14 amino acids. CDR3 in DNA: TGTGCCAGTACCTTCCCGGGAGCTAACTATGGCTACACCTTC. It encodes CASTFPGANYGYTF. Full variable domain (missing parts from reference TRBV19 and TRBJ1-2): DGGITQSPKYLFRKEGQNVTLSCEQNLNHDAMYWYRQDPGQGLRLIYYSQIVNDFQKGDIAEGYSVSREKKESFPLTVTSAQKNPTAFYLCASTFPGANYGYTFGSGTRLTVV.

In its sample, this clonotype was seen many times. The V call is TRBV6-6, the J call TRBJ1-5; 9 bases line up with TRBD1. V was pared by 0 bases and J by 5 bases, with 14 bases of the junction left unmatched. Germline V gene lookup returns CDR1 MNHNY and CDR2 SVGAGI (reference sequence). This CDR3 contains 19 residues. In nucleotides, the CDR3 is TGTGCCAGCAGTTACTCCGGGACAGGGTTTCCCAGAAGGGATCAGCCCCAGCATTTT. Translating gives CASSYSGTGFPRRDQPQHF.

This clonotype occurred many times. The chain joins TRBV6-5 to TRBJ2-2; TRBD1 matches at 9 bases. This CDR3 region has 16 residues. CDR1 is MNHEY, CDR2 SVGAGI, per germline. Trimming took 2 bases from V and 5 from J; bases not matched to a gene: 6. The CDR3 loop reads CASSYHRGQGTGELFF. In DNA form, the CDR3 reads TGTGCCAGCAGTTACCACAGGGGGCAGGGGACCGGGGAGCTGTTTTTT.

Ten or more counts support this clonotype. The J gene is TRBJ2-5, the V gene TRBV6-5; D perhaps matches TRBD2 (6 bases). The V gene lost 7 bases and the J gene lost 4 bases, with 19 bases spanning the gap. Germline V lookup: CDR1 MNHEY, CDR2 SVGAGI. The CDR3 runs 15 residues. The CDR3 DNA follows: TGTGCCAGCACCTTATCACGGGGGAGTTCAGAGACCCAGTACTTC. Protein: CASTLSRGSSETQYF.

This clonotype was recorded at least ten times. This chain links TRBV14 with TRBJ1-1; tentative D call: TRBD1 (5 bases). This CDR3 comprises 16 residues. With 0 bases removed from V and 4 bases from J, the gap between germline ends came to 15 bases. Germline loops: CDR1 SGHDN, CDR2 FVKESK. The CDR3 region has the DNA TGTGCCAGCAGCCAAGATTCCGTCGGCAGGGCCACTGAAGCTTTCTTT. Amino acid sequence: CASSQDSVGRATEAFF.